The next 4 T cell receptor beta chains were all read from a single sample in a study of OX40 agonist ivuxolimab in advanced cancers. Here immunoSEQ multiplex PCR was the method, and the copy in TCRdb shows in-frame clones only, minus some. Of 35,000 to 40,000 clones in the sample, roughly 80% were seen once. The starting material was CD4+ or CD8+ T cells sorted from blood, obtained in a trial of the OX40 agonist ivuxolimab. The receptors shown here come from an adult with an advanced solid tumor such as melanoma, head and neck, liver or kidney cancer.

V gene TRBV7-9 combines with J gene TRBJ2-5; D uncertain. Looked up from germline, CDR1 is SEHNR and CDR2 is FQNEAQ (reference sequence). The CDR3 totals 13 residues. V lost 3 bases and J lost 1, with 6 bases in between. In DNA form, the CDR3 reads TGTGCCAGCAGCTTCGGCAGCCAAGAGACCCAGTACTTC. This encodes CASSFGSQETQYF.

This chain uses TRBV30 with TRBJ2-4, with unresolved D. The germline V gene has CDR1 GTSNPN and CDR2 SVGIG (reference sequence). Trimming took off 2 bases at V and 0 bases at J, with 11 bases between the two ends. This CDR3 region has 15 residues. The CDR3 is CAWSRIPLAKNIQYF. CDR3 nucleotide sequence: TGTGCCTGGAGTAGAATCCCACTAGCCAAAAACATTCAGTACTTC.

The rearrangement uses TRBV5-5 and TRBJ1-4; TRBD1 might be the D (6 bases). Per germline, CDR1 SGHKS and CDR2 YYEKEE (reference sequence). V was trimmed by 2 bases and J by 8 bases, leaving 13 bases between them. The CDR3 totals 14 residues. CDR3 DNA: TGTGCCAGCAGCTTCAGGGGAGGTGGGGAAAAACTGTTTTTT. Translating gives CASSFRGGGEKLFF.

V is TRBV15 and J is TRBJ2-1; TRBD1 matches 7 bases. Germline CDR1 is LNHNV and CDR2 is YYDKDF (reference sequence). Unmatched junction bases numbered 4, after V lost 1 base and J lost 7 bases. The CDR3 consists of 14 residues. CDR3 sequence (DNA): TGTGCCACCAGCAGAGGGGGGACAGTAAATGAGCAGTTCTTC. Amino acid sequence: CATSRGGTVNEQFF.